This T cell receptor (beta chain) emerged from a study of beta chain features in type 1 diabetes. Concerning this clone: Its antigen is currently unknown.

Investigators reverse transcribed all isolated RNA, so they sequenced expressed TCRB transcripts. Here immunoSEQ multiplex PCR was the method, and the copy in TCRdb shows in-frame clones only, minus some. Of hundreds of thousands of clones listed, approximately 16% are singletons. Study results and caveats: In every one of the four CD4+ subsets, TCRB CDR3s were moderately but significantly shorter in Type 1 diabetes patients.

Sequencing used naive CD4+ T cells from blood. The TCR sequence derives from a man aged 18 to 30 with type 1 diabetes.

This CDR3 is CASNTRRNQPQHF. CDR3 DNA sequence: TGTGCCAGTAACACTAGGAGGAATCAGCCCCAGCATTTT. This chain connects TRBV19 to TRBJ1-5; no definite D call. In germline, CDR1 is LNHDA, CDR2 SQIVND (reference sequence). The length of the CDR3 is 13 residues. Trimming took off 7 bases at V and 4 bases at J, with 11 bases between the two ends. The full variable domain, rest sourced from reference TRBV19 and TRBJ1-5, is DGGITQSPKYLFRKEGQNVTLSCEQNLNHDAMYWYRQDPGQGLRLIYYSQIVNDFQKGDIAEGYSVSREKKESFPLTVTSAQKNPTAFYLCASNTRRNQPQHFGDGTRLSIL.